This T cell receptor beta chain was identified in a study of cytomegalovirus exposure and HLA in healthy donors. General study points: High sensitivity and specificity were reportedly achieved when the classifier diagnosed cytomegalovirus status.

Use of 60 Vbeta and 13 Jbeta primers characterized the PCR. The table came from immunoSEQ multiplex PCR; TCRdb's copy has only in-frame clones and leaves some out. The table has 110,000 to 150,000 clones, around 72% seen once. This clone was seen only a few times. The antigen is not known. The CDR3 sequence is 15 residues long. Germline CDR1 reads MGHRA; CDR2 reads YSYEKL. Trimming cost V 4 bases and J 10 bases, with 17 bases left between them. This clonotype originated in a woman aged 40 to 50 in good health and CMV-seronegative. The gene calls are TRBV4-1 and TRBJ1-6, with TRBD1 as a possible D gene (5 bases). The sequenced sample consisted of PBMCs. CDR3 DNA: TGCGCCAGCAGCCCTGCGCAGGGCCAGGCATCACCCCTCCACTTT. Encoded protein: CASSPAQGQASPLHF.